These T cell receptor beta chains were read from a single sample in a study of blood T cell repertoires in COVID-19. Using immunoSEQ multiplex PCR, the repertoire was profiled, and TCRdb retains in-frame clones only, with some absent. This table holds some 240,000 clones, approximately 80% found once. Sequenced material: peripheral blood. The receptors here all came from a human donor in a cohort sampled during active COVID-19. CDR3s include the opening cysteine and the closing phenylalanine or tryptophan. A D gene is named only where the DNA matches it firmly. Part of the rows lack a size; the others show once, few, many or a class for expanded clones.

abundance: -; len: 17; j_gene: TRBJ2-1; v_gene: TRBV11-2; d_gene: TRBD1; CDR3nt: TGTGCCAGCAGCTTACGTACGGACAGGGTACCCTACAATGAGCAGTTCTTC; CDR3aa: CASSLRTDRVPYNEQFF
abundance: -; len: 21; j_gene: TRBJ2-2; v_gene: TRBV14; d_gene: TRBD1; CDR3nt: TGTGCCAGCAGCCAACTCGGGGTTGACAGGGGCCCCTATGGGAACACCGGGGAGCTGTTTTTT; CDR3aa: CASSQLGVDRGPYGNTGELFF
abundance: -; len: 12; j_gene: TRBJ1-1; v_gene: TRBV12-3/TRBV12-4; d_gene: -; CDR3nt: TGTGCCAGCAGTGTCGGGGTCACTGAAGCTTTCTTT; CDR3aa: CASSVGVTEAFF
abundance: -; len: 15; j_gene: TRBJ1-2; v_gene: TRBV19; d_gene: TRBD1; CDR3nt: TGTGCCAGTAGTATTTCCGGGGGACAGGGTAAAGGCTACACCTTC; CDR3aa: CASSISGGQGKGYTF
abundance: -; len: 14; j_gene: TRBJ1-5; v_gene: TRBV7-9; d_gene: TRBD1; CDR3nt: TGTGCCAGCAGCCGGGACAGGTTCAGTCAGCCCCAGCATTTT; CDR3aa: CASSRDRFSQPQHF
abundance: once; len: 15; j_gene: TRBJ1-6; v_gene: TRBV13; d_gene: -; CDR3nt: TGTGCCAGCAGCTCCTCTATCTTCCCTCTTTCACCCCTCCACTTT; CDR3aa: CASSSSIFPLSPLHF
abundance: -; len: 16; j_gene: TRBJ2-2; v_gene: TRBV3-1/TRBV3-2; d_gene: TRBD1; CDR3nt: TGTGCCAGCAGCCAACGACAGGGGCGATCCACCGGGGAGCTGTTTTTT; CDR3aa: CASSQRQGRSTGELFF
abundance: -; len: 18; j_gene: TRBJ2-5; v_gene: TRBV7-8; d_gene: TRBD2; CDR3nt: TGTGCCAGCAGACCCATTAAGGCGGGAGGGCGGTACCAAGAGACCCAGTACTTC; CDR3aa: CASRPIKAGGRYQETQYF
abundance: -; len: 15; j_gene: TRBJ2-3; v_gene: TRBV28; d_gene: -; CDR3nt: TGTGCCAGCAGTTTACGGTCGGTGGGCACAGATACGCAGTATTTT; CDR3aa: CASSLRSVGTDTQYF
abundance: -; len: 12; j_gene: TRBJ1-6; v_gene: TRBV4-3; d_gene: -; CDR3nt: TGCGCCAGCAGCCAGGCAGGGGCACCCCTCCACTTT; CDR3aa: CASSQAGAPLHF
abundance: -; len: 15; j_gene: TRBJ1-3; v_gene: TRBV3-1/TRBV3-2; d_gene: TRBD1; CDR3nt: TGTGCCAGCAGCCAAGATGGGACAGCTGGAAACACCATATATTTT; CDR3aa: CASSQDGTAGNTIYF
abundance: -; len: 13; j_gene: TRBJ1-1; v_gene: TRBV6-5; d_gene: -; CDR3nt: TGTGCCAGCAGTTTGGACAGGAACACTGAAGCTTTCTTT; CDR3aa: CASSLDRNTEAFF
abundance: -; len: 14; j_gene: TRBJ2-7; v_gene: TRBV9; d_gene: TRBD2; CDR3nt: TGTGCCAGCAGCCCCGCGGGGGGAAGGGACGAGCAGTACTTC; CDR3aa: CASSPAGGRDEQYF
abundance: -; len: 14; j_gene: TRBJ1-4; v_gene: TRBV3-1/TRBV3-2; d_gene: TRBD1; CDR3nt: TGTGCCAGCAGCCGCGACAGGGTCGGCGAAAAACTGTTTTTT; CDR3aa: CASSRDRVGEKLFF
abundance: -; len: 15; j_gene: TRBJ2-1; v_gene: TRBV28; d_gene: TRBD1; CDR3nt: TGTGCCAGCATCGGACAGGAGCTATGGTACAATGAGCAGTTCTTC; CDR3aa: CASIGQELWYNEQFF
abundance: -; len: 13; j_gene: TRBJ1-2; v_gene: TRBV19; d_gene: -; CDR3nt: TGTGCCAGTAGTATGCGGGCCTTCTATGGCTACACCTTC; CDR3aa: CASSMRAFYGYTF
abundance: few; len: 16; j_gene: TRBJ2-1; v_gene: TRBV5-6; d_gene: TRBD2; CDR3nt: TGTGCCAGCAGCTTGGAAGCGGGAGGTACCTCGGGTGAGCAGTTCTTC; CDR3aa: CASSLEAGGTSGEQFF
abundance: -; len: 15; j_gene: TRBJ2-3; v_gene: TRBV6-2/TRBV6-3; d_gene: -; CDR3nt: TGTGCCAGCAGTCGGCCCGGGACTGAAAGAGATACGCAGTATTTT; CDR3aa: CASSRPGTERDTQYF
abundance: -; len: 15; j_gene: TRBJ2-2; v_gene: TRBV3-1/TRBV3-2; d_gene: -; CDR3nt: TGTGCCAGCAGTCCGGGGTTTTCAAACACCGGGGAGCTGTTTTTT; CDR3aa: CASSPGFSNTGELFF
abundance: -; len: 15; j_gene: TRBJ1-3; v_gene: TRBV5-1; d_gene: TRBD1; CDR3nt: TGCGCCAGCAGCAGACGACAGGGGGCTGGAAACACCATATATTTT; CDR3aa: CASSRRQGAGNTIYF
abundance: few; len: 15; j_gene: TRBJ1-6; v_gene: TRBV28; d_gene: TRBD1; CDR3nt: TGTGCCAGCAGTATGGACAGGGCGTTTAATTCACCCCTCCACTTT; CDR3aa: CASSMDRAFNSPLHF
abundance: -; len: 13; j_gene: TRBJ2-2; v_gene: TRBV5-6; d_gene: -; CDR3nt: TGTGCCAGCAGCTTAGGAGGGTACGGGGAGCTGTTTTTT; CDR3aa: CASSLGGYGELFF
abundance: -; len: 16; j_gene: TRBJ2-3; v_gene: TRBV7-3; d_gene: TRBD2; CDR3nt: TGTGCCAGCAGCCCAGGGACTAGCGGTCCCACAGATACGCAGTATTTT; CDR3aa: CASSPGTSGPTDTQYF
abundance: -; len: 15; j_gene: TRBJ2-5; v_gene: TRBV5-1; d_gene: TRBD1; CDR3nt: TGCGCCAGCAGCTTGATGGGGACAGCCCAAGAGACCCAGTACTTC; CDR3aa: CASSLMGTAQETQYF
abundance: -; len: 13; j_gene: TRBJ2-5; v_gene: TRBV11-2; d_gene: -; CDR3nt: TGTGCCAGCAGCCCAGGAAGCCAAGAGACCCAGTACTTC; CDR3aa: CASSPGSQETQYF
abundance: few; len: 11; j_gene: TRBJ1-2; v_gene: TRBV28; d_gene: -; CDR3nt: TGTGCCAGCGCGGATTCCTATGGCTACACCTTC; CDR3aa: CASADSYGYTF
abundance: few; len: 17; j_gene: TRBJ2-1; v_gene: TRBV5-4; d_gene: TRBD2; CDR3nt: TGTGCCAGCAGCCCCTCAGCAGCGGGGGGTCTCTACAATGAGCAGTTCTTC; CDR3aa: CASSPSAAGGLYNEQFF
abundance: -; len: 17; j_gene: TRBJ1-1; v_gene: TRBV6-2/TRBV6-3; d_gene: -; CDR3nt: TGTGCCAGCAGTTCCCGCCGGACAGTAACTAGCGTCACTGAAGCTTTCTTT; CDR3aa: CASSSRRTVTSVTEAFF
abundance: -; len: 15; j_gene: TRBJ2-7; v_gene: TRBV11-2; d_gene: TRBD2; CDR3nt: TGTGCCAGCAGCGTCGGGACGGCGGGAGCCTACGAGCAGTACTTC; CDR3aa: CASSVGTAGAYEQYF
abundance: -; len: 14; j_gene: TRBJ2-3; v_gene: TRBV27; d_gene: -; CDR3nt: TGTGCCAGCAGGAGGGGGGGGCCCACAGATACGCAGTATTTT; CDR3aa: CASRRGGPTDTQYF
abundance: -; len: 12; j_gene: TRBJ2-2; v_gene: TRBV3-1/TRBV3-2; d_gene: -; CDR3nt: TGTGCCAGCAGCTGGACTTCCGGGGAGCTGTTTTTT; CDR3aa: CASSWTSGELFF
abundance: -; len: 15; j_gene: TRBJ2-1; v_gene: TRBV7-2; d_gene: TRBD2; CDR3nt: TGTGCCAGCAGCGATAGCGGGAGGTCCCCGGATGAGCAGTTCTTC; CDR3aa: CASSDSGRSPDEQFF
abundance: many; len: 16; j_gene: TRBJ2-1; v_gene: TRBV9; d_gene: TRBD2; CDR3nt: TGTGCCAGCAGCGTAGTAGCGGGGGGGCGGTACAATGAGCAGTTCTTC; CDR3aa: CASSVVAGGRYNEQFF
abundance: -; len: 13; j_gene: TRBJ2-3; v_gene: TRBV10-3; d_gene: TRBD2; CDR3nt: TGTGCCATCAGGGGGGGGGTTCCAGATACGCAGTATTTT; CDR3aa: CAIRGGVPDTQYF
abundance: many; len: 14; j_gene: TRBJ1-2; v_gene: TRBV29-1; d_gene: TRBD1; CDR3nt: TGCAGCGTCGTTCCGGGACAGGGTTCGGGGGGCTACACCTTC; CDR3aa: CSVVPGQGSGGYTF
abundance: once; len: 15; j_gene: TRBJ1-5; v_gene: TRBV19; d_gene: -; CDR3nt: TGTGCCAGTAGTATTCAACAGAATAGCAATCAGCCCCAGCATTTT; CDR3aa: CASSIQQNSNQPQHF
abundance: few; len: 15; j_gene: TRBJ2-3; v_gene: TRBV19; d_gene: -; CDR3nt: TGTGCCAGTAGTATAGGAGTAGCGTCCACAGATACGCAGTATTTT; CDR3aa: CASSIGVASTDTQYF
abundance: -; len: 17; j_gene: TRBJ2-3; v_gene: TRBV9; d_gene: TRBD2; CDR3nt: TGTGCCAGCAGCGCCCGGACTAGCGGGAGTGGCACAGATACGCAGTATTTT; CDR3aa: CASSARTSGSGTDTQYF
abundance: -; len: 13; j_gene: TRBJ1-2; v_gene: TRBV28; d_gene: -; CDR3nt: TGTGCCAGCAAAGAGGGGGTTTCTAGCGGCTACACCTTC; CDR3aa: CASKEGVSSGYTF
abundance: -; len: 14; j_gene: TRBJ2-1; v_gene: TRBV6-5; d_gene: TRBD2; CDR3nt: TGTGCCAGCCGGGGGGGATCCTCCTACAATGAGCAGTTCTTC; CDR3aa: CASRGGSSYNEQFF
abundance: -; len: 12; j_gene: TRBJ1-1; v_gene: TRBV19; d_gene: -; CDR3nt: TGTGCCAGTAGTCTGAGGAACACTGAAGCTTTCTTT; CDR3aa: CASSLRNTEAFF
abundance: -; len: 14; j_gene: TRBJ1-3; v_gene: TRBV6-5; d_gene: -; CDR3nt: TGTGCCAGCAGGAGCCAGGACTCAGGAAACACCATATATTTT; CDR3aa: CASRSQDSGNTIYF
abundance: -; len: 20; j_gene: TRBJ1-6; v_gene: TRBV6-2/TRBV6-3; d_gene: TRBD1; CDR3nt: TGTGCCAGCAGTTATCCGCCCGGGACAGGGTGGTTGGGGAATAATTCACCCCTCCACTTT; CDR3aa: CASSYPPGTGWLGNNSPLHF
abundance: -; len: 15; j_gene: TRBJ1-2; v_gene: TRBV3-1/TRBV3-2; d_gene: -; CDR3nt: TGTGCCAGCAGCCAACAGGCGAGGGCAAACTATGGCTACACCTTC; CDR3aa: CASSQQARANYGYTF
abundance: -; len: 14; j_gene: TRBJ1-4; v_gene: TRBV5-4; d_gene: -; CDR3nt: TGTGCCAGCAGCCCCGGTGAAGCCCGGGAAAAACTGTTTTTT; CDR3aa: CASSPGEAREKLFF
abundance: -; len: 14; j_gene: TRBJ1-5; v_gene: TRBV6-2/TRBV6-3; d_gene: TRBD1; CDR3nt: TGTGCCAGCAGTTACGACAGGGGAGCGCAGCCCCAGCATTTT; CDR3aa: CASSYDRGAQPQHF
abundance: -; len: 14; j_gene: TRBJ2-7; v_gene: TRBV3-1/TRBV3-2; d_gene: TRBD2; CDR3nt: TGTGCCAGCAGCTTGGGACTAGCGATAACCGAGCAGTACTTC; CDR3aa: CASSLGLAITEQYF
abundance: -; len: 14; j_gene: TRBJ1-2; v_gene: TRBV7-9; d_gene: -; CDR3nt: TGTGCCAGCAGCTTAGGAGTTGAGGACTATGGCTACACCTTC; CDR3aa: CASSLGVEDYGYTF
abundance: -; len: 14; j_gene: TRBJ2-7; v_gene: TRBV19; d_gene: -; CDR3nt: TGTGCCAGTAGTCCCCGGTACAGCTCCTACGAGCAGTACTTC; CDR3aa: CASSPRYSSYEQYF
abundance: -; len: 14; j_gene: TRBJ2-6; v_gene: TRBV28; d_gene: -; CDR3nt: TGTGCCAGCACCGGGGGGCGTGGGGCCAACGTCCTGACTTTC; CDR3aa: CASTGGRGANVLTF
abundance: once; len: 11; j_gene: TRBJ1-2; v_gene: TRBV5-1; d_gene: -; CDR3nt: TGCGCCAGCAGTCAGGATGGTGGCTACACCTTC; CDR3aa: CASSQDGGYTF
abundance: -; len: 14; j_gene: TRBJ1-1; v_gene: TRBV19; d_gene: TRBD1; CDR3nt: TGTGCCAGTAGTACACAGGGGATGAACACTGAAGCTTTCTTT; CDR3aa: CASSTQGMNTEAFF
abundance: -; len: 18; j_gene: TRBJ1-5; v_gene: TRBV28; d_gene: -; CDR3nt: TGTGCCAGCAGTTTCGTGATGGCGGAATCCTATAGCAATCAGCCCCAGCATTTT; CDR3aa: CASSFVMAESYSNQPQHF
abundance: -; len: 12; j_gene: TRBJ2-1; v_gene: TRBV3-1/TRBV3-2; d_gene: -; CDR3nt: TGTGCCAGCAGCCAAGATTATCCTGAGCAGTTCTTC; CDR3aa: CASSQDYPEQFF
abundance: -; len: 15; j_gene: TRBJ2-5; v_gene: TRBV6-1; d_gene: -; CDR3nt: TGTGCCAGCAGTGAAGGGGTCGGGAGCCAAGAGACCCAGTACTTC; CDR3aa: CASSEGVGSQETQYF
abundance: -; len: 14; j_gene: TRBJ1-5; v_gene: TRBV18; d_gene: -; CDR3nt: TGTGCCAGCTCTTTCGGGGGTAGCAATCAGCCCCAGCATTTT; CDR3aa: CASSFGGSNQPQHF
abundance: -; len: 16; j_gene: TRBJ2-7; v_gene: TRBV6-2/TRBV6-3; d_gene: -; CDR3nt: TGTGCCAGCAGTTCCGGGGGGCACCTGAGCTCCTACGAGCAGTACTTC; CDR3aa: CASSSGGHLSSYEQYF
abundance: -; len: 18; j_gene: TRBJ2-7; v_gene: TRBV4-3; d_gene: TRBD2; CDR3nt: TGCGCCAGCAGCCTACGTGGGGGGGGAGAAGTTAGGTCCTACGAGCAGTACTTC; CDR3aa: CASSLRGGGEVRSYEQYF
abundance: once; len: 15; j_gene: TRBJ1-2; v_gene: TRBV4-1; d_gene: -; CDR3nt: TGCGCCAGCAGCCAAGAGGCAGGGACTTTGGATGGCTACACCTTC; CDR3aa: CASSQEAGTLDGYTF